The 18 T cell receptor beta chains reported below all come from one sample, sequenced in a study of blood T cell repertoires in COVID-19 (dated by TCRdb to 2018 to 2020). The library was made by the immunoSEQ multiplex PCR assay. TCRdb provides this immuneACCESS table in a form limited to in-frame rearrangements. Some clones are lacking; in checked studies, under half of them reflect an unresolved V gene, and why the rest are absent is not known. This sample holds 200,000 to 250,000 clones; 83% were observed only once. The top ten clonotypes cover 0.95% to 1.5% of the sample. Sequencing was carried out using peripheral blood. These receptors all stem from a woman aged 25 to 45 with COVID-19, enrolled during active disease.

In its sample, this clone was seen a few times. The CDR3: CASSPPRGYGYTF. The CDR3 DNA is TGTGCCAGCAGTCCCCCTCGGGGTTATGGCTACACCTTC. This chain joins TRBV6-5 and TRBJ1-2; no reliable D call. The germline CDR1 and CDR2 sequences are MNHEY and SVGAGI. The germline V and J ends were trimmed by 5 bases and 5 bases, with 12 bases remaining between them. The CDR3 runs 13 residues.

V and J are TRBV19 and TRBJ1-1; D is possibly TRBD1 (6 bases). The ends were cut back, 7 bases at V and 3 bases at J, with 18 bases in the middle. Per the germline V gene, CDR1 is LNHDA and CDR2 is SQIVND (reference sequence). The CDR3 contains 15 residues. Here the CDR3 DNA reads TGTGCCAGTATTACAACAGGGAAGGGGGACACTGAAGCTTTCTTT. This encodes CASITTGKGDTEAFF.

The chain joins TRBV6-6 to TRBJ2-1; 7 bases are shared with TRBD1. The germline V gene has CDR1 MNHNY and CDR2 SVGAGI (reference sequence). J was trimmed by 5 bases and V by 5 bases; bases with no gene match: 12. The CDR3 sequence is 16 residues long. Written as DNA, the CDR3 is TGTGCCAGCAGTCTACTCAGACCGGGACAGCACAATGAGCAGTTCTTC. This translates into CASSLLRPGQHNEQFF.

This rearrangement joins TRBV9 to TRBJ1-2; D not certain. The germline V gene has CDR1 SGDLS and CDR2 YYNGEE. The CDR3 totals 14 residues. V shed 0 bases and J shed 4 bases, with 10 bases lying between them. The CDR3 is CASSVAARGYGYTF. CDR3 bases: TGTGCCAGCAGCGTAGCTGCGAGAGGCTATGGCTACACCTTC.

The chain links TRBV7-3 to TRBJ2-2, with D perhaps matching TRBD2 (5 bases). Trimming pared 5 bases from V and 8 bases from J, leaving 21 bases between. This CDR3 is 16 amino acids long. Per the germline V gene, CDR1 is SGHTA and CDR2 is FQGTGA. CDR3 in amino acids: CASSTQLFRDSGELFF. Written as DNA, the CDR3 is TGTGCCAGCAGCACCCAGTTATTCCGGGATTCGGGGGAGCTGTTTTTT.

CDR3 sequence (DNA): TGCGCCAGCAGCTTCCGGCAGGGGGCCGGGGAGCTGTTTTTT. This gives the protein CASSFRQGAGELFF. This chain joins TRBV5-1 and TRBJ2-2; 7 bases agree with TRBD1. The ends lost 2 bases at V and 6 bases at J; junction bases unmatched: 4. The CDR3 is 14 residues long. Per germline, CDR1 SGHRS and CDR2 YFSETQ. Looking up the rest from reference TRBV5-1 and TRBJ2-2 gives the full variable domain: KAGVTQTPRYLIKTRGQQVTLSCSPISGHRSVSWYQQTPGQGLQFLFEYFSETQRNKGNFPGRFSGRQFSNSRSEMNVSTLELGDSALYLCASSFRQGAGELFFGEGSRLTVL.

This rearrangement joins TRBV6-1 to TRBJ2-7, with D unresolved. The germline V gene has CDR1 MNHNS and CDR2 SASEGT. The V and J ends lost 2 bases and 3 bases respectively, with 11 bases between them. The CDR3 sequence is 14 residues long. CDR3 in amino acids: CASSERNYNYEQYF. CDR3 nucleotide sequence: TGTGCCAGCAGTGAACGTAACTATAACTACGAGCAGTACTTC.

This clone was seen a handful of times. The chain couples TRBV5-6 to TRBJ2-2; TRBD2 aligns across 12 bases. CDR1 is SGHDT, CDR2 YYEEEE, per germline. The J segment lost 8 bases and the V segment lost 2 bases, leaving 13 bases of the junction unmatched. There are 18 residues in the CDR3. The CDR3, as DNA: TGTGCCAGCAGCTTAGAGCTTCGGACTAGCGGGGACCTGGGGGAGCTGTTTTTT. Its protein product is CASSLELRTSGDLGELFF.

The chain carries TRBV5-4 and TRBJ1-1; no definite D call. CDR1 is SGHNT and CDR2 is YYREEE in the germline V gene (reference sequence). The CDR3 loop spans 16 amino acids. Trimming stripped 4 bases from V and 5 bases from J, with 21 bases between. This CDR3 reads CASSPNFQRGGTEAFF. The CDR3 nucleotides are TGTGCCAGCAGCCCAAACTTTCAGCGAGGCGGTACTGAAGCTTTCTTT.

This rearrangement joins TRBV29-1 to TRBJ1-1; 11 bases are a match to TRBD1. Trimming took 6 bases from V and 1 from J; bases not matched to a gene: 16. Germline V CDR1 and CDR2: SQVTM, ANQGSEA. The CDR3 is 18 residues long. CDR3 sequence (DNA): TGCAGCGTCGCCCAACCCCGGACAGGGGGCGGTGAGAACACTGAAGCTTTCTTT. Amino acid sequence: CSVAQPRTGGGENTEAFF.

The chain recombines TRBV29-1 with TRBJ2-1; D is unclear. Germline values: CDR1 SQVTM, CDR2 ANQGSEA. This CDR3 is 15 amino acids long. V was trimmed by 5 bases and J by 6 bases, leaving 20 bases between them. CDR3 DNA: TGCAGCGTTACCTTCAGGTTGGGTAGTGGCAATGAGCAGTTCTTC. Its protein product is CSVTFRLGSGNEQFF.

Only one count was recorded for this clone. This rearrangement joins TRBV4-3 to TRBJ1-1; D gene ambiguous. CDR1 is LGHNA, CDR2 YSLEER, per germline. The V gene lost 1 base and the J gene lost 8 bases, with 11 bases spanning the gap. The length of the CDR3 is 13 residues. This chain's CDR3 is CASSQGPGIEAFF. CDR3 DNA: TGCGCCAGCAGCCAAGGCCCCGGTATAGAAGCTTTCTTT.

This chain uses TRBV24-1 with TRBJ2-7, with D unclear. CDR1 is KGHDR and CDR2 is SFDVKD in the germline V gene. Trimming took 6 bases from V and 6 from J, leaving 11 bases between them. This CDR3 has 12 amino acids. DNA of the CDR3: TGTGCCACCAGTCTAAACAGTTTCGAGCAGTACTTC. Protein product: CATSLNSFEQYF.

As to this clone: This specimen includes other DNA sequences encoding the same CDR3. This chain uses TRBV9 with TRBJ1-2; D unresolved. The ends were cut back, 0 bases at V and 0 bases at J, with 6 bases in the middle. Germline V gene data show CDR1 as SGDLS and CDR2 as YYNGEE. This CDR3 has 14 residues. The CDR3 reads CASSVADSNYGYTF. Written as DNA, the CDR3 is TGTGCCAGCAGCGTAGCGGACTCTAACTATGGCTACACCTTC.

This chain uses TRBV19 with TRBJ1-4, with TRBD1 matching 9 bases. Trimming cost V 4 bases and J 8 bases; bases outside gene matches: 8. The CDR3 has 15 amino acids. The V gene's germline CDR1 is LNHDA and CDR2 SQIVND (reference sequence). In nucleotides, the CDR3 is TGTGCCAGTAGTACCCCGGGACAGGGCACCGAAAAACTGTTTTTT. This translates into CASSTPGQGTEKLFF.

The chain joins TRBV4-1 to TRBJ2-1, with TRBD2 matching 9 bases. The J segment lost 0 bases and the V segment lost 4 bases, leaving 1 base of the junction unmatched. Germline V gene lookup returns CDR1 MGHRA and CDR2 YSYEKL. CDR3 length equals 15 residues. The CDR3 DNA follows: TGCGCCAGCAGCCTTAGCGGGAGCTCCTACAATGAGCAGTTCTTC. Its protein is CASSLSGSSYNEQFF.

V and J are TRBV29-1 and TRBJ2-1; 7 nucleotides agree with TRBD1. The CDR3 is 16 amino acids. Trimming removed 3 bases from V and 1 base from J; junction bases left unmatched: 9. CDR1 is SQVTM and CDR2 is ANQGSEA in the germline V gene. The CDR3 DNA follows: TGCAGCGTTGATTCCCAGGGGGAATGGTCCTACAATGAGCAGTTCTTC. Translated: CSVDSQGEWSYNEQFF.

The genes are TRBV5-1 and TRBJ2-7, with 12 bases aligning to TRBD2. The germline V gene has CDR1 SGHRS and CDR2 YFSETQ. The CDR3 covers 18 residues. Trimming removed 4 bases from V and 0 bases from J; junction bases left unmatched: 11. The CDR3 sequence is CASSPGLAGGHSSYEQYF. In nucleotides, the CDR3 is TGCGCCAGCAGCCCCGGGCTAGCGGGAGGGCATAGCTCCTACGAGCAGTACTTC. Based on the CDR3 plus reference TRBV5-1 and TRBJ2-7, the full variable domain is KAGVTQTPRYLIKTRGQQVTLSCSPISGHRSVSWYQQTPGQGLQFLFEYFSETQRNKGNFPGRFSGRQFSNSRSEMNVSTLELGDSALYLCASSPGLAGGHSSYEQYFGPGTRLTVT.